This section outlines one T cell receptor beta chain sequence together with its context. Its antigen is not identified. CDR1 and CDR2 (germline): SGDLS, YYNGEE. Unmatched junction bases numbered 5, after V lost 4 bases and J lost 4 bases. This CDR3 region has 15 residues. This entry belongs to a study of blood T cells in healthy people across ages. Across the study: In model experiments, template switching was able to capture about one barcoded beta molecule for every two T cells that were present.

Overall study results and limits: Versus aged donors, long-lived donors had higher diversity and more naive CD4+ cells.

A second PCR, run for roughly 7 to 11 cycles, used a sample-barcoded 5' primer plus a J-beta primer mix. TCRdb re-derived calls from the 5' RACE reads in MiXCR, one entry per CDR3 protein. Of approximately 730,000 distinct CDR3 sequences listed, around 46% are singletons. Material for sequencing was blood. This chain connects TRBV9 to TRBJ2-7; 13 bases map to TRBD2. The receptor was isolated from a woman in her fifties or sixties in good health. The CDR3 protein is CASSPGLAGIYEQYF. CDR3 coding DNA: TGTGCCAGCAGCCCGGGACTAGCGGGAATTTACGAGCAGTACTTC.